A single sample gave rise to the 21 T cell receptor beta chains below, sequenced in a study of shared clonotypes between healthy human individuals. CD45RO negativity and positive selection for CCR7 defined naive CD8 cells, a population that excluded terminally differentiated effector memory CD45RA+ cells. Generated by immunoSEQ multiplex PCR, the TCRdb table keeps only in-frame clones and is missing some. The table has more than 2 million clones, roughly 94% seen once. Sequences were obtained from naive CD8+ T cells sorted from blood. The receptors come from a man younger than 30 in good health.

V gene TRBV7-9 combines with J gene TRBJ2-4, with D perhaps assigned TRBD1 or TRBD2 (5 bases each). Germline assignment: CDR1 SEHNR and CDR2 FQNEAQ (reference sequence). The CDR3 loop spans 18 amino acids. Trimming removed 5 bases at V and 1 base at J, with 21 bases between. The CDR3 here is CASSPRDQSQAAKNIQYF. For the CDR3, the DNA is TGTGCCAGCAGCCCCAGGGACCAGAGCCAGGCGGCCAAAAACATTCAGTACTTC.

Written as DNA, the CDR3 is TGTGCCAGCAGTTCGACCAAGAACACTGAAGCTTTCTTT. Translating it yields CASSSTKNTEAFF. The chain has TRBV7-3 and TRBJ1-1; no clear D. Per germline, CDR1 SGHTA and CDR2 FQGTGA. Trimming pared 6 bases from V and 1 base from J, leaving 9 bases between. The CDR3 is 13 residues long.

The chain carries TRBV14 and TRBJ2-5; maybe TRBD1 (6 bases). Trimming removed 5 bases at V and 3 bases at J, with 13 bases between. CDR1 and CDR2 (germline): SGHDN, FVKESK. CDR3 length equals 14 residues. The CDR3 loop reads CASSARDTEETQYF. The CDR3 DNA sequence: TGTGCCAGCAGCGCCCGGGACACCGAAGAGACCCAGTACTTC.

This clone was recorded once. The genes are TRBV4-1 and TRBJ2-5; D is perhaps TRBD1 (5 bases). This CDR3 is 15 amino acids long. V was shortened by 0 bases and J by 5 bases, with 13 bases between the two germline ends. The germline gives CDR1 MGHRA, CDR2 YSYEKL. CDR3 sequence: CASSQDYDSYETQYF. CDR3 DNA: TGCGCCAGCAGCCAAGACTACGACAGCTACGAGACCCAGTACTTC.

The chain couples TRBV5-5 to TRBJ2-7; D is perhaps TRBD1 (5 bases). The CDR3 contains 14 residues. CDR1 is SGHKS, CDR2 YYEKEE, per germline (reference sequence). Between the trimmed V and J ends, which lost 2 bases and 5 bases, there was a span of 14 bases. This CDR3 reads CASSFQGWRDEQYF. The CDR3 DNA is TGTGCCAGCAGCTTTCAGGGTTGGAGAGACGAGCAGTACTTC. The complete variable domain, with remaining parts taken from reference TRBV5-5 and TRBJ2-7, reads DAGVTQSPTHLIKTRGQQVTLRCSPISGHKSVSWYQQVLGQGPQFIFQYYEKEERGRGNFPDRFSARQFPNYSSELNVNALLLGDSALYLCASSFQGWRDEQYFGPGTRLTVT.

The V and J genes are TRBV5-1 and TRBJ2-3; D gene unclear. In germline, CDR1 is SGHRS, CDR2 YFSETQ. This CDR3 has 15 amino acids. V was shortened by 2 bases and J by 0 bases, with 10 bases between the two germline ends. In nucleotides, the CDR3 is TGCGCCAGCAGCTTAGGGCTAGGCAGCACAGATACGCAGTATTTT. Protein: CASSLGLGSTDTQYF.

V gene TRBV6-1 combines with J gene TRBJ1-2, with a weak D call TRBD1 (5 bases). Germline CDR1 MNHNS, CDR2 SASEGT. V lost 7 bases to trimming and J lost 8 bases, with 17 bases between them. This CDR3 spans 13 amino acids. As DNA, the CDR3 is TGTGCCAGCACCTCGGGACGGAGTATCGGCTACACCTTC. Its translation is CASTSGRSIGYTF.

The J gene is TRBJ2-2, the V gene TRBV11-2, with 10 nucleotides matching TRBD2. In germline, CDR1 is SGHAT, CDR2 FQNNGV. Germline trimming cut 5 bases from V and 2 bases from J; bases unmatched to any gene: 5. The CDR3 loop spans 16 amino acids. The CDR3 nucleotides are TGTGCCAGCAGCCTATTAGCGGGAGGCAACACCGGGGAGCTGTTTTTT. Residues: CASSLLAGGNTGELFF.

Regarding this clone: Other DNA sequences within the sample encode an identical CDR3. CDR3 sequence (DNA): TGTGCCAGCAGTTACGGCCACGAGCAGTACTTC. It encodes CASSYGHEQYF. The V call is TRBV6-5, the J call TRBJ2-7; no firm D call. Trimming shortened V by 2 bases and J by 5 bases, and 4 bases separated the two germline ends. Germline V gene data show CDR1 as MNHEY and CDR2 as SVGAGI. This CDR3 has 11 residues.

The chain is built from TRBV6-5 and TRBJ2-2; 8 bases align to TRBD1. V dropped 5 bases and J dropped 7; count of bases not matched to a gene: 3. Germline V gene data show CDR1 as MNHEY and CDR2 as SVGAGI. This CDR3 has 13 amino acids. For the CDR3, the DNA is TGTGCCAGCAGTCTTGGACAGGGCGGGGAGCTGTTTTTT. Protein product: CASSLGQGGELFF.

The chain joins TRBV4-1 to TRBJ2-1, with TRBD2 as a possible D gene (6 bases). Per germline, CDR1 MGHRA and CDR2 YSYEKL. The CDR3 sequence is 17 residues long. With 0 bases removed from V and 3 bases from J, the gap between germline ends came to 15 bases. CDR3 amino acids: CASSQDFAGPLYNEQFF. The CDR3 DNA follows: TGCGCCAGCAGCCAAGATTTCGCGGGACCCCTCTACAATGAGCAGTTCTTC.

This clone was counted a single time. A junction boundary mismatches the germline segment, possibly from a read error. This chain links TRBV9 with TRBJ2-3, with D possibly TRBD1 on 6 matching bases. The CDR3 is made up of 19 amino acids. Germline values: CDR1 SGDLS, CDR2 YYNGEE. CDR3 loop: CASNVALGCQGKDTDTQYF. CDR3 bases: TGTGCCAGCAACGTAGCCCTTGGCTGTCAGGGGAAAGATACAGATACGCAGTATTTT.

CDR3 in DNA: TGCGCCAGCAGCTTAAGACTAGCGGCCGAAGATACGCAGTATTTT. Amino acid sequence: CASSLRLAAEDTQYF. This sequence joins TRBV5-1 and TRBJ2-3, with 9 positions matching TRBD2. This CDR3 comprises 15 residues. Unmatched junction bases numbered 6, after V lost 2 bases and J lost 5 bases. Germline CDR1 and CDR2: SGHRS and YFSETQ.

The V call is TRBV5-1, the J call TRBJ1-1, with 12 bases matching TRBD1. This CDR3 is 18 amino acids long. Trimming took 2 bases from V and 2 from J; bases not matched to a gene: 10. CDR1 SGHRS and CDR2 YFSETQ come from the germline V gene. The CDR3 reads CASSFRGTGGVGNTEAFF. The DNA for the CDR3 is TGCGCCAGCAGCTTCCGTGGGACAGGGGGCGTGGGTAACACTGAAGCTTTCTTT.

This sequence joins TRBV1 and TRBJ2-2; the DNA was not used to check the table's D call, TRBD2. TRBV1 is recorded as a pseudogene. The length of the CDR3 is 17 residues. The CDR3 region has the DNA TGCACCAGCAGCCATGCAACTAGCGGGATGAACACCGGGGAGCTGTTTTTT. Translation gives CTSSHATSGMNTGELFF.

The V call is TRBV14, the J call TRBJ1-2; D gene unclear. Germline V CDR1 and CDR2: SGHDN, FVKESK. This CDR3 spans 13 amino acids. V was cut by 2 bases and J by 7 bases, with 11 bases left in between. The CDR3 nucleotides read TGTGCCAGCAGCCAATTTTACACGGGTGGCTACACCTTC. Translated: CASSQFYTGGYTF.

V is TRBV11-2 and J is TRBJ2-5; maybe TRBD1 (6 bases). The CDR3 has 14 amino acids. Trimming removed 2 bases from V and 5 bases from J, with 12 bases in between. The germline gives CDR1 SGHAT, CDR2 FQNNGV. The CDR3 DNA sequence: TGTGCCAGCAGCTTAAGCACAGGGCGCGAGACCCAGTACTTC. It is translated as CASSLSTGRETQYF.

The rearrangement joins TRBV6-5 to TRBJ2-7, with TRBD1 matching 7 bases. The J segment lost 3 bases and the V segment lost 2 bases, leaving 4 bases of the junction unmatched. The CDR3 spans 14 residues. Germline V gene sequence: CDR1 MNHEY, CDR2 SVGAGI. This CDR3 is CASSYPGQLYEQYF. The CDR3 DNA follows: TGTGCCAGCAGTTACCCGGGACAGCTCTACGAGCAGTACTTC.

About this clone: The junction does not match germline at one end; this may be a read error. The J gene is TRBJ2-3, the V gene TRBV7-7; 7 positions match TRBD2. The CDR3 consists of 17 residues. CDR1 and CDR2 from the germline V gene are SSHAT and FNYEAQ (reference sequence). CDR3 DNA: TGTGCTAGCAGCTTAGATTCAAGCGGGATTTGGACAGATACGCAGTATTTT. Protein: CASSLDSSGIWTDTQYF.

The chain recombines TRBV13 with TRBJ2-1, with D unresolved. This CDR3 comprises 16 residues. Trimming pared 1 base from V and 0 bases from J, leaving 10 bases between. Germline CDR1 reads PRHDT; CDR2 reads FYEKMQ (reference sequence). DNA for the CDR3: TGTGCCAGCAGCTTAGTGGGCTCCCGCTCCTACAATGAGCAGTTCTTC. Its protein product is CASSLVGSRSYNEQFF.

The chain combines TRBV27 with TRBJ1-1; 9 bases match TRBD1. The CDR3 length is 14 residues. Trimming took 6 bases from V and 5 from J; bases not matched to a gene: 7. Germline V gives CDR1 MNHEY, CDR2 SMNVEV (reference sequence). DNA for the CDR3: TGTGCCAGCAGGGCGACAGGGGGAAGAACTGAAGCTTTCTTT. Translating gives CASRATGGRTEAFF.